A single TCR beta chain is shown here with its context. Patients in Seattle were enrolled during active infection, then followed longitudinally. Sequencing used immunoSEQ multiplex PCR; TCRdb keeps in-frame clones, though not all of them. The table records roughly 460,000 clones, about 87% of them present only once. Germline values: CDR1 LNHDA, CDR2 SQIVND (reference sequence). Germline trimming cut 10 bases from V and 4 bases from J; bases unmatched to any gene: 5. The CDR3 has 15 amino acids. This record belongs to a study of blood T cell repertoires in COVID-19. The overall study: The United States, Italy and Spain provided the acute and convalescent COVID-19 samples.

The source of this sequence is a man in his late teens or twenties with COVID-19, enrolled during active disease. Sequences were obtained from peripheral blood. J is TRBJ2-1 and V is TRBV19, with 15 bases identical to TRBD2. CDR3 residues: CATRTSGRGYNEQFF. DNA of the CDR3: TGTGCCACCAGGACTAGCGGGAGGGGATACAATGAGCAGTTCTTC.